This TCR beta chain was observed in a study of cytomegalovirus exposure and HLA in healthy donors. General study points: A later analysis found common viral pathogens apparently linked to several of the most significant clusters.

Both 60 Vbeta primers and 13 Jbeta primers went into the PCR. The data were produced by immunoSEQ multiplex PCR, yet TCRdb's version contains in-frame clones alone and is incomplete. The data contain under 150,000 clones, around 71% of them singletons. This clone was detected only once. Its antigen is as yet unknown. V was trimmed by 5 bases and J by 4 bases, leaving 15 bases between them. This CDR3 comprises 14 residues. Germline V CDR1 and CDR2: LNHNV, YYDKDF (reference sequence). This chain uses TRBV15 with TRBJ2-7, with D maybe TRBD1 (6 bases). The receptor was isolated from a woman aged 60 to 75 in good health and CMV-seropositive. The source material was PBMCs. The CDR3 region has the DNA TGTGCCACCAGCGGGGCCCTCAGGGGATACGAGCAGTACTTC. Translation gives CATSGALRGYEQYF.